Listed below are T cell receptor beta chains from one sample, sequenced in a study of early T cells in non-severe SARS-CoV-2 infection. TCRdb re-called the 5' RACE reads through MiXCR, storing one row per CDR3 protein. The sample has more than 95,000 distinct CDR3 sequences, approximately 15% seen once; the top ten hold around 1.3%. Input material: whole blood. All receptors come from an adult who was a healthcare worker with PCR-confirmed SARS-CoV-2 infection or an uninfected control (not recorded which). Both conserved end residues are part of each CDR3. A D gene is named only where the DNA matches it firmly. Rows may omit the clone size; those that give it use once, few, many or a size class.

NA	TRBV27	TRBJ2-5	NA	TGTGCCAGCAGGAGATTAGGGGTCGGGGAGCTTCAAGAGACCCAGTACTTC	CASRRLGVGELQETQYF
NA	TRBV2	TRBJ2-1	TRBD1	TGTGCCAGCAACCCCCAGGGGGACAATGAGCAGTTCTTC	CASNPQGDNEQFF
few	TRBV5-1	TRBJ1-1	NA	TGCGCCAGCAGCCCCGGACAGTCGAACACTGAAGCTTTCTTT	CASSPGQSNTEAFF
few	TRBV12-3/TRBV12-4	TRBJ1-5	TRBD1	TGTGCCAGCAGTTTAAGGGGGCGACCGACCGCCGGGCATTTT	CASSLRGRPTAGHF
few	TRBV25-1	TRBJ2-7	NA	TGTGCCAGCAGTAAAACAGGGACCAGCTCCTACGAGCAGTACTTC	CASSKTGTSSYEQYF
few	TRBV29-1	TRBJ2-3	TRBD2	TGCAGCGTTGGAACTAGCGGATCCCGCACAGATACGCAGTATTTT	CSVGTSGSRTDTQYF
few	TRBV28	TRBJ2-7	TRBD1	TGTGCCAGCAGCGTAGTCCGGGACAGCTACGAGCAGTACTTC	CASSVVRDSYEQYF
NA	TRBV5-1	TRBJ1-1	NA	TGCGCCAGCAGCTTACGTGACAGAGGGACTGAAGCTTTCTTT	CASSLRDRGTEAFF
few	TRBV19	TRBJ2-3	TRBD2	TGTGCCAGTAGTAAGGGACTAGCGGGAGGTGGAGATACGCAGTATTTT	CASSKGLAGGGDTQYF
once	TRBV11-2	TRBJ1-3	NA	TGTGCCAGCAGCTTTGGTCCTGGAAACACCATATATTTT	CASSFGPGNTIYF
NA	TRBV27	TRBJ2-5	NA	TGTGCCAGCAGTTGGTGGTTGGGGGAGACCCAGTACTTC	CASSWWLGETQYF
NA	TRBV12-3/TRBV12-4	TRBJ1-5	NA	TGTGCCAGCAGTTTTGGCAGGGACAATCAGCCCCAGCATTTT	CASSFGRDNQPQHF
NA	TRBV6-2/TRBV6-3	TRBJ2-1	NA	TGTGCCAGCAGTGGCCTGGGACTCCCGTTCAATGAGCAGTTCTTC	CASSGLGLPFNEQFF
NA	TRBV29-1	TRBJ2-2	NA	TGCAGCGCCAGGGAGGACACCGGGGAGCTGTTTTTT	CSAREDTGELFF
few	TRBV20-1	TRBJ2-1	NA	TGCAGTGCTGCACAGGGTCATGAGCAGTTCTTC	CSAAQGHEQFF
NA	TRBV6-5	TRBJ2-3	NA	TGTGCCAGCAGGCCAAATACAGGTTACACAGATACGCAGTATTTT	CASRPNTGYTDTQYF
few	TRBV27	TRBJ2-1	NA	TGTGCCAGCAGTACCCGCCGGGCTAGCCTCCTCTCGGGTGAGCAGTTCTTC	CASSTRRASLLSGEQFF
NA	TRBV3-1	TRBJ1-1	NA	TGTGCCAGCAGCCTCAGAGGGAATAAGAACACTGAAGCTTTCTTT	CASSLRGNKNTEAFF
few	TRBV9	TRBJ2-1	NA	TGTGCCAGCAGCGCCGGCCCCAGAACCAATGAGCAGTTCTTC	CASSAGPRTNEQFF
NA	TRBV7-2	TRBJ2-1	NA	TGTGCCAGCACTCAATGGGGGGACAATGAGCAGTTCTTC	CASTQWGDNEQFF
few	TRBV5-1	TRBJ2-3	NA	TGCGCCAGCAGCTTGCCGTCATCGGACTACCGCACAGATACGCAGTATTTT	CASSLPSSDYRTDTQYF
few	TRBV24-1	TRBJ1-1	NA	TGTGCCACCAGTGACCCCTCAGTAGGGGACACTGAAGCTTTCTTT	CATSDPSVGDTEAFF
few	TRBV27	TRBJ2-1	NA	TGTGCCAGCCGAACAATGGGCGGTAAACACAATGAGCAGTTCTTC	CASRTMGGKHNEQFF
few	TRBV7-2	TRBJ2-3	NA	TGTGCCAGCAGCTTAGGCCCCCTGGGTAGCACAGATACGCAGTATTTT	CASSLGPLGSTDTQYF
few	TRBV4-3	TRBJ1-5	NA	TGCGCCAGCAGCCAAGTCCAGGTGAATCAGCCCCAGCATTTT	CASSQVQVNQPQHF
few	TRBV29-1	TRBJ1-3	NA	TGCAGCGTTGCACAGAGCTCTGGAAACACCATATATTTT	CSVAQSSGNTIYF
NA	TRBV29-1	TRBJ2-7	NA	TGCAGCGTGGGGCAACAGGGTCCCTACGAGCAGTACTTC	CSVGQQGPYEQYF
few	TRBV29-1	TRBJ2-3	NA	TGCAGCGTTGAGGTCCGGGAAGCAGATACGCAGTATTTT	CSVEVREADTQYF
NA	TRBV5-1	TRBJ2-1	TRBD1	TGCGCCAGCAGCCTACGGGACAGTCGCAATGAGCAGTTCTTC	CASSLRDSRNEQFF
few	TRBV27	TRBJ1-5	NA	TGTGCCAGCAGTTCCCAGTTCGGGGATAGCAATCAGCCCCAGCATTTT	CASSSQFGDSNQPQHF
NA	TRBV27	TRBJ2-3	TRBD1	TGTGCCAGCAGCGTCAGGGGGTTCGCAGATACGCAGTATTTT	CASSVRGFADTQYF
NA	TRBV10-3	TRBJ1-2	TRBD1	TGTGCCATCAGAGAGTCAGGGGGCGTAAACTATGGCTACACCTTC	CAIRESGGVNYGYTF
NA	TRBV19	TRBJ2-7	NA	TGTGCCAGTAGTATAGCCTGGGATTCCTACGAGCAGTACTTC	CASSIAWDSYEQYF
few	TRBV19	TRBJ1-1	TRBD1	TGTGCCAGTAGTCCCAGGGGGATGACAGAGACATATGAAGCTTTCTTT	CASSPRGMTETYEAFF